Listed below are T cell receptor beta chains from one sample, sequenced in a study of post-analysis software for immune sequencing data. TCRdb reanalysed the PCR reads using MiXCR and keeps one entry per CDR3 protein. The top ten hold about 10% of the sample, which has roughly 650,000 distinct CDR3 sequences, more than 50% seen once. Sequencing was carried out using blood. These receptors all stem from a girl aged 2 to 9 with multiple sclerosis. CDR3s include the opening cysteine and the closing phenylalanine or tryptophan. D genes are given only for firm matches. The size field is filled for only some rows; it gives once, few, many or a size class.

j_call v_call clone_size d_call cdr3_nt cdr3_aa
TRBJ1-5 TRBV20-1 . TRBD1 TGCAGTGCTAGCCCGGGACAGGCGACTTATAGCAATCAGCCCCAGCATTTT CSASPGQATYSNQPQHF
TRBJ2-1 TRBV20-1 few TRBD2 TGCAGTGCCAGACATAGCGGGAGTTCGGTGAATGAGCAGTTCTTC CSARHSGSSVNEQFF
TRBJ2-5 TRBV20-1 . . TGCAGTGCTAGAGTAAGGACTAACCTCCAAGAGACCCAGTACTTC CSARVRTNLQETQYF
TRBJ2-3 TRBV20-1 . TRBD2 TGCAGTGCTAGACGAATAGCGGGAGGGCCGGGGACGCAGTATTTT CSARRIAGGPGTQYF
TRBJ2-3 TRBV20-1 . TRBD2 TGCAGTGCTGGGGACGCGGGGGACACAGATACGCAGTATTTT CSAGDAGDTDTQYF
TRBJ2-3 TRBV9 . . TGTGCCAGCAGCCCATCGGGGATAGCCCCAGATACGCAGTATTTT CASSPSGIAPDTQYF
TRBJ1-5 TRBV12-3/TRBV12-4 . . TGTGCCAGCAGTTACGACTCCGGCGCGGGGGTAAGCAATCAGCCCCAGCATTTT CASSYDSGAGVSNQPQHF
TRBJ1-2 TRBV9 . . TGTGCCAGCAGCCCCTCGGGACATGGCTACACCTTC CASSPSGHGYTF
TRBJ1-2 TRBV5-1 . . TGCGCCAGCAGCCCTTCAACGGACAGCTTTGGAAACTATGGCTACACCTTC CASSPSTDSFGNYGYTF
TRBJ2-6 TRBV5-1 . TRBD2 TGCGCCAGCAGCTTGAGGCTAGCGGGAACGAGCTCTGGGGCCAACGTCCTGACTTTC CASSLRLAGTSSGANVLTF
TRBJ2-7 TRBV2 . TRBD2 TGTGCCAGCAGACCTACTAGCGGGGGGATTCAAGAGCAGTACTTC CASRPTSGGIQEQYF
TRBJ2-1 TRBV11-2 . TRBD1 TGTGCCAGCAGGAACAACTCAGGGGGCCCCTACAATGAGCAGTTCTTC CASRNNSGGPYNEQFF
TRBJ1-1 TRBV12-3/TRBV12-4 . . TGTGCCAGCCGCCGGTCGGCGTTGGACACTGAAGCTTTCTTT CASRRSALDTEAFF
TRBJ2-4 TRBV7-8 few TRBD2 TGTGCCAGCAGCACGGGACTAGCGGGAGCGGTACTAGCCAAAAACATTCAGTACTTC CASSTGLAGAVLAKNIQYF
TRBJ2-7 TRBV7-9 . TRBD1 TGTGCCAGCAGCTTACAGGGGGACGAGCAGTACTTC CASSLQGDEQYF
TRBJ2-7 TRBV20-1 few . TGCAGTGCTAGAGGATACGGGACCACCTACGAGCAGTACTTC CSARGYGTTYEQYF
TRBJ2-1 TRBV25-1 . TRBD1 TGTGCCAGCAGTGATCCCGGGACAGGGGGCACTGAGCAGTTCTTC CASSDPGTGGTEQFF
TRBJ2-5 TRBV3-1 . . TGTGCCAGCAGCCAAGGGGGCGAAGAGACCCAGTACTTC CASSQGGEETQYF
TRBJ2-5 TRBV20-1 few . TGCAGTGTCCCCGCAGCCCAAGAGACCCAGTACTTC CSVPAAQETQYF
TRBJ2-1 TRBV7-3 . . TGTGCCAGCAGCCCGGACAGTTCTAATGAGCAGTTCTTC CASSPDSSNEQFF
TRBJ2-7 TRBV3-1 . TRBD1 TGTGCCAGCAGCCAAGGACCGGGACAGATCGTCGAGCAGTACTTC CASSQGPGQIVEQYF
TRBJ2-4 TRBV20-1 . TRBD2 TGCAGTGCTGTAGCGGGAGTGGTCAAAAACATTCAGTACTTC CSAVAGVVKNIQYF
TRBJ2-1 TRBV12-3/TRBV12-4 few . TGTGCCAGCAGAAACCAGGGTCTCTATGAGCAGTTCTTC CASRNQGLYEQFF
TRBJ2-7 TRBV5-1 . . TGCGCCAGCAGCTTGGATCGTACAAAGAGCTCCTACGAGCAGTACTTC CASSLDRTKSSYEQYF
TRBJ1-2 TRBV12-3/TRBV12-4 . TRBD1 TGTGCCAGCAGTTTTTCGGGACAGAGCTATGGCTACACCTTC CASSFSGQSYGYTF
TRBJ1-2 TRBV5-1 . . TGCGCCAGCAGCTTGGGACAGCCCGGGAACTATGGCTACACCTTC CASSLGQPGNYGYTF
TRBJ2-5 TRBV4-1 . TRBD2 TGCGCCAGCAGCCAAGAGGCGGGGGGGCGGCAAGAGACCCAGTACTTC CASSQEAGGRQETQYF